This T cell receptor (beta chain) derives from a study of TIL therapy for anti-PD-1-resistant metastatic lung cancer. Study-wide context: Progressing patients received lymphodepletion, expanded TIL infusion and IL-2. Median patient age was about 56, ranging roughly 35-85 years.

General study points: TIL clonotype persistence in blood showed no apparent association with response.

Time point meaning: pre-treatment sample, taken before nivolumab and TIL therapy. Enrollment ran from late 2017 to early 2020. The immunoSEQ assay was v3. Profiling relied on immunoSEQ multiplex PCR, and the TCRdb table lists in-frame clones only, not all of them. The sample lists 55,000 to 65,000 clones; more than 60% were seen once. With 0 bases removed from V and 8 bases from J, the gap between germline ends came to 20 bases. Germline assignment: CDR1 SGDLS and CDR2 YYNGEE. This CDR3 has 17 residues. Concerning this clone itself: As yet, its antigen is unknown.

This clonotype was sampled from a person between 25 and 79 years old with non-small cell lung cancer. Sequenced here: blood, sampled at baseline. The chain links TRBV9 to TRBJ1-4; D not certain. The CDR3 bases are TGTGCCAGCAGCGTAGAGGGCCTAGGACCGCCTGAGGAAAAACTGTTTTTT. Its translation: CASSVEGLGPPEEKLFF.